This is a list of T cell receptor beta chains from one sample in a study of OX40 agonist ivuxolimab in advanced cancers. Measured with immunoSEQ multiplex PCR; TCRdb has only the in-frame clones, and not every one. The sample lists some 75,000 clones, 84% occurring once. The sequencing here drew on CD4+ or CD8+ T cells sorted from blood, taken in a trial of the OX40 agonist ivuxolimab. The origin of the receptors is an adult with an advanced solid tumor such as melanoma, head and neck, liver or kidney cancer. Each CDR3 is given with its conserved first and last residue. D genes are given only for firm matches. Where a row states a size, it is once, few, many or the class of an expanded clone; other rows omit it.

clone_size j_call d_call v_call cdr3_aa cdr3_nt
NA TRBJ2-1 NA TRBV7-9 CASSEVGGNEQFF TGTGCCAGCAGCGAGGTGGGGGGCAATGAGCAGTTCTTC
NA TRBJ1-1 NA TRBV7-8 CASSFRRNTEAFF TGTGCCAGCAGCTTTCGCAGGAACACTGAAGCTTTCTTT
NA TRBJ2-2 TRBD1 TRBV25-1 CASRDRGLTGELFF TGTGCCAGCAGGGACAGGGGCCTCACCGGGGAGCTGTTTTTT
few TRBJ2-5 NA TRBV28 CASSLWSETQYF TGTGCCAGCAGTTTATGGTCCGAGACCCAGTACTTC
NA TRBJ1-5 NA TRBV28 CASIVGGSGQPQHF TGTGCCAGCATCGTTGGGGGATCCGGTCAGCCCCAGCATTTT
NA TRBJ2-5 NA TRBV2 CASNRRAQGETQYF TGTGCCAGCAACCGCCGGGCCCAGGGGGAGACCCAGTACTTC
NA TRBJ2-5 TRBD1 TRBV5-1 CASRSPGQGAETQYF TGCGCCAGCAGGTCTCCGGGACAGGGGGCCGAGACCCAGTACTTC
few TRBJ1-4 NA TRBV7-2 CASSGAGDEKLFF TGTGCCAGCAGCGGGGCAGGGGATGAAAAACTGTTTTTT
NA TRBJ1-1 TRBD1 TRBV5-1 CASSLGGRGSTEAFF TGCGCCAGCAGCTTGGGGGGCAGGGGGTCCACTGAAGCTTTCTTT
NA TRBJ2-2 TRBD2 TRBV5-6 CASSLPGLAGSRGELFF TGTGCCAGCAGCTTACCGGGACTAGCGGGATCGAGAGGGGAGCTGTTTTTT
NA TRBJ1-1 TRBD1 TRBV7-9 CASRTTGEVSEAFF TGTGCCAGCCGTACTACAGGGGAGGTTTCTGAAGCTTTCTTT
NA TRBJ1-4 TRBD1 TRBV5-1 CASTFGQGVSDEKLFF TGCGCCAGCACCTTTGGACAGGGGGTATCGGATGAAAAACTGTTTTTT
NA TRBJ2-1 TRBD2 TRBV9 CASSVVTSGSYNEQFF TGTGCCAGCAGCGTAGTAACTAGCGGTTCCTACAATGAGCAGTTCTTC
NA TRBJ2-3 NA TRBV27 CASQGFSTDTQYF TGTGCCAGCCAGGGCTTCAGCACAGATACGCAGTATTTT
NA TRBJ2-7 NA TRBV30 CAWSVSAYEQYF TGTGCCTGGAGTGTATCCGCCTACGAGCAGTACTTC
NA TRBJ2-1 NA TRBV9 CASSVQGSSYNEQFF TGTGCCAGCAGCGTACAGGGCAGCTCCTACAATGAGCAGTTCTTC
NA TRBJ1-5 NA TRBV18 CASSPRDDQPQHF TGTGCCAGCTCACCACGGGATGATCAGCCCCAGCATTTT
NA TRBJ1-3 NA TRBV6-6 CASSFGSSGNTIYF TGTGCCAGCAGTTTCGGGAGCTCTGGAAACACCATATATTTT
few TRBJ2-7 TRBD2 TRBV6-5 CASSYGTSHSKYF TGTGCCAGCAGTTACGGGACTAGCCATTCAAAGTACTTC
NA TRBJ2-1 TRBD2 TRBV28 CASSRGVAGAPEQFF TGTGCCAGCAGTCGGGGGGTAGCGGGAGCCCCTGAGCAGTTCTTC
NA TRBJ2-2 TRBD1 TRBV28 CASSLGALQGAGELFF TGTGCCAGCAGTTTAGGAGCTCTACAGGGGGCCGGGGAGCTGTTTTTT
once TRBJ1-5 NA TRBV28 CASSPPGLNQPQHF TGTGCCAGCAGTCCACCGGGACTGAATCAGCCCCAGCATTTT
NA TRBJ2-7 TRBD1 TRBV4-3 CASSQVFSPQGTYEQYF TGCGCCAGCAGCCAAGTTTTTTCCCCACAGGGGACCTACGAGCAGTACTTC
once TRBJ2-3 NA TRBV4-1 CASSPGELGDTQYF TGCGCCAGCAGCCCAGGGGAATTGGGAGATACGCAGTATTTT
NA TRBJ2-7 NA TRBV7-9 CASSDQKTHEQYF TGTGCCAGCAGCGACCAAAAGACCCACGAGCAGTACTTC
NA TRBJ2-3 TRBD2 TRBV5-8 CASSFRAGGNRPTQYF TGTGCCAGCAGCTTTAGAGCGGGGGGAAATCGGCCTACGCAGTATTTT
NA TRBJ2-6 NA TRBV28 CASSLGSSGANVLTF TGTGCCAGCAGTTTGGGGAGCTCTGGGGCCAACGTCCTGACTTTC
NA TRBJ1-1 NA TRBV19 CASSTSRGHTEAFF TGTGCCAGTAGTACATCGCGGGGGCACACTGAAGCTTTCTTT
NA TRBJ2-7 NA TRBV2 CASSDRQGKQRGYF TGTGCCAGCAGTGATAGGCAGGGTAAACAACGAGGGTACTTC
NA TRBJ1-2 TRBD1 TRBV6-4 CASSETGAYGYTF TGTGCCAGCAGTGAAACAGGGGCCTATGGCTACACCTTC
NA TRBJ2-3 TRBD2 TRBV7-8 CASRPRELNTDTQYF TGTGCCAGCAGGCCGCGGGAGCTGAATACAGATACGCAGTATTTT
NA TRBJ2-1 TRBD2 TRBV4-3 CASSQGSTSGSRWIYNEQFF TGCGCCAGCAGCCAAGGATCAACTAGCGGGAGTAGGTGGATTTACAATGAGCAGTTCTTC
NA TRBJ1-3 NA TRBV6-5 CASSQTDGNTIYF TGTGCCAGCAGTCAGACAGATGGAAACACCATATATTTT
NA TRBJ2-5 TRBD2 TRBV5-6 CASSNVGTSGKETQYF TGTGCCAGCAGCAATGTGGGGACTAGCGGTAAAGAGACCCAGTACTTC
NA TRBJ1-5 TRBD1 TRBV28 CASSPTTGIRNQPQHF TGTGCCAGCAGTCCAACGACAGGGATCAGGAATCAGCCCCAGCATTTT
NA TRBJ2-1 TRBD2 TRBV15 CATSSGTSANNEQFF TGTGCCACCAGCAGTGGGACTAGCGCAAACAATGAGCAGTTCTTC
NA TRBJ1-1 NA TRBV18 CASSPPSNTVNTEAFF TGTGCCAGCTCACCACCATCTAACACCGTTAACACTGAAGCTTTCTTT
NA TRBJ2-7 TRBD2 TRBV5-5 CASSFGLASYEQYF TGTGCCAGCAGCTTCGGACTAGCAAGCTACGAGCAGTACTTC